Listed here are 23 T cell receptor beta chains from one sample, sequenced in a study of neurological immune-mediated disorders. One entry per CDR3 protein, called by TCRdb with MiXCR from the 5' RACE reads. Of 57,000 or so distinct CDR3 sequences listed, about an eighth are singletons. Sequencing was done on a sample of PBMCs. These receptors all stem from a man aged 55 to 70 in good health.

This clonotype was seen many times. The rearrangement links TRBV6-6 to TRBJ2-7; 7 positions match TRBD1. CDR3 length: 15 residues. The V and J ends lost 5 bases and 3 bases, in that order; junction bases with no gene match: 10. The V gene's germline CDR1 is MNHNY and CDR2 SVGAGI (reference sequence). This chain's CDR3 is CASSPPGQRDYEQYF. Here the CDR3 DNA reads TGTGCCAGCAGTCCACCGGGACAGCGAGACTACGAGCAGTACTTC.

This clonotype was counted at least ten times. The chain has TRBV6-5 and TRBJ2-7; D not certain. CDR1 is MNHEY, CDR2 SVGAGI, per germline. V was cut by 8 bases and J by 5 bases, with 16 bases left in between. The length of the CDR3 is 13 residues. CDR3 sequence: CASGSGRSDEQYF. CDR3 coding DNA: TGTGCCAGCGGGTCCGGACGATCCGACGAGCAGTACTTC.

This clonotype was detected many times. The chain has TRBV4-1 and TRBJ2-1; TRBD1 might be the D (6 bases). Trimming took off 3 bases at V and 3 bases at J, with 18 bases between the two ends. The germline V gene encodes CDR1 MGHRA and CDR2 YSYEKL. The length of the CDR3 is 17 residues. The CDR3 region has the DNA TGCGCCAGCAGCCACCCCCCAGGACAGAGTTACTACAATGAGCAGTTCTTC. This sequence encodes CASSHPPGQSYYNEQFF.

This clonotype was counted at least ten times. The rearrangement joins TRBV12-3 or TRBV12-4 to TRBJ1-2, with a possible D match to TRBD1 (6 bases). The V and J ends lost 2 bases and 7 bases respectively, with 17 bases between them. This CDR3 is built from 15 residues. Written as DNA, the CDR3 is TGTGCCAGCAGTTTAATGGGGCAGGGGATCAGTGGCTACACCTTC. Translating it yields CASSLMGQGISGYTF.

This clonotype was observed at least ten times. This chain uses TRBV7-2 with TRBJ2-3; D not resolved. CDR1 SGHTA and CDR2 FQGNSA come from the germline V gene. The CDR3 is 15 amino acids. Deletions cut 5 bases from V and 3 bases from J, with 15 bases between. This CDR3 reads CASSQYRSRTDTQYF. The CDR3 DNA reads as TGTGCCAGCAGCCAGTACCGGAGCCGAACAGATACGCAGTATTTT.

Ten or more counts support this clonotype. The chain recombines TRBV7-2 with TRBJ1-2, with D possibly matching TRBD1 (6 bases). The CDR3 totals 15 residues. Germline loops: CDR1 SGHTA, CDR2 FQGNSA. V was cut by 3 bases and J by 8 bases, with 19 bases left in between. The CDR3 loop reads CASSFTISGAGGYTF. The CDR3, as DNA: TGTGCCAGCAGCTTTACGATATCAGGGGCCGGAGGCTACACCTTC.

Many counts were recorded for this clonotype. This sequence joins TRBV12-3 or TRBV12-4 and TRBJ2-7, with TRBD2 matching 13 bases. Trimming removed 8 bases from V and 0 bases from J; junction bases left unmatched: 7. The CDR3 contains 16 residues. In DNA form, the CDR3 reads TGTGCCAGCGGCCCGGGACTAGCGGGGTTCTCCTACGAGCAGTACTTC. Translated, it gives CASGPGLAGFSYEQYF.

This clonotype was observed at least ten times. The rearrangement joins TRBV7-9 to TRBJ2-2, with a tentative D call TRBD1 (6 bases). V was trimmed by 4 bases and J by 1 base, leaving 16 bases between them. The CDR3 spans 17 residues. Germline-derived CDR1 and CDR2 are SEHNR and FQNEAQ (reference sequence). The CDR3 spells CASSSPGEIGNTGELFF. The CDR3 coding sequence is TGTGCCAGCAGCTCCCCAGGGGAAATAGGGAACACCGGGGAGCTGTTTTTT.

This clonotype was recorded at least ten times. The chain combines TRBV29-1 with TRBJ1-1; D is uncertain. Germline V gene data show CDR1 as SQVTM and CDR2 as ANQGSEA. The V gene lost 0 bases and the J gene lost 5 bases, with 7 bases spanning the gap. This CDR3 has 12 amino acids. The CDR3 protein is CSVEDVRTEAFF. Written as DNA, the CDR3 is TGCAGCGTTGAAGATGTTAGGACTGAAGCTTTCTTT. Complete variable domain (other parts from reference TRBV29-1 and TRBJ1-1): SAVISQKPSRDICQRGTSLTIQCQVDSQVTMMFWYRQQPGQSLTLIATANQGSEATYESGFVIDKFPISRPNLTFSTLTVSNMSPEDSSIYLCSVEDVRTEAFFGQGTRLTVV.

Concerning this clonotype: This sequence may be a read error, since a much larger clone differs from it by one base. The rearrangement links TRBV5-1 to TRBJ2-5; 9 bases line up with TRBD1. The V and J ends lost 5 bases and 0 bases, in that order; junction bases with no gene match: 11. Germline CDR1 SGHRS, CDR2 YFSETQ. The CDR3 totals 17 residues. CDR3 sequence reads: CASRRTGVAGNQETQYF. In DNA form, the CDR3 reads TGCGCCAGCAGACGGACAGGGGTCGCCGGTAACCAAGAGACCCAGTACTTC.

This clonotype has just a few counts. The rearrangement uses TRBV4-3 and TRBJ2-7, with 10 bases fitting TRBD2. Germline CDR1 LGHNA, CDR2 YSLEER. The CDR3 spans 18 residues. The junction had 11 bases not matched to a gene; V was cut back by 1 base and J by 2 bases. The CDR3 is CASSQGEASGGPTYEQYF. The DNA of the CDR3 is TGCGCCAGCAGCCAAGGGGAGGCTAGCGGGGGCCCAACCTACGAGCAGTACTTC.

This clonotype was observed many times. CDR3 DNA: TGCAGCGTGGCAGACGACAGGGGAGGAAACACTGAAGCTTTCTTT. Translating it yields CSVADDRGGNTEAFF. V usage is TRBV29-1 and J usage is TRBJ1-1, with TRBD1 matching 8 bases. Trimming at V came to 6 bases and at J to 2 bases, leaving 11 bases not matched to a gene. CDR3 length equals 15 residues. Per germline, CDR1 SQVTM and CDR2 ANQGSEA.

This clonotype was detected only a few times. V usage is TRBV12-3 or TRBV12-4 and J usage is TRBJ1-2, with no clear D. The germline V and J ends were trimmed by 10 bases and 4 bases, with 19 bases remaining between them. This CDR3 contains 14 residues. The CDR3 DNA reads as TGTGCCACCACCGAAGGACTAGGCGTCTATGGCTACACCTTC. It encodes CATTEGLGVYGYTF.

This clonotype was recorded at least ten times. J is TRBJ2-7 and V is TRBV9; D gene unclear. This CDR3 spans 8 amino acids. Trimming removed 9 bases at V and 5 bases at J, with 3 bases between. Germline CDR1 reads SGDLS; CDR2 reads YYNGEE. The CDR3 DNA reads TGTGCCACCCACGAGCAGTACTTC. Amino acid sequence: CATHEQYF. Variable domain in full (rest from reference TRBV9 and TRBJ2-7): DSGVTQTPKHLITATGQRVTLRCSPRSGDLSVYWYQQSLDQGLQFLIQYYNGEERAKGNILERFSAQQFPDLHSELNLSSLELGDSALYFCATHEQYFGPGTRLTVT.

Of note for this clonotype: One junction end disagrees with the germline gene, perhaps due to a read error. V and J are TRBV20-1 and TRBJ2-1; tentative D call: TRBD2 (5 bases). The CDR3 runs 15 residues. The V gene's germline CDR1 is DFQATT and CDR2 SNEGSKA (reference sequence). The CDR3 DNA follows: TGCAGTGCTAGAGATTATACTAGAGGGATCGGTGAGCATTTCTTC. It is translated as CSARDYTRGIGEHFF.

This clonotype came up a few times. The chain has TRBV12-3 or TRBV12-4 and TRBJ2-3, with D tentatively TRBD1 or TRBD2 (6 bases each). The CDR3 contains 17 residues. V shed 9 bases and J shed 2 bases, with 24 bases lying between them. This CDR3 is CASSLQEGGRVTDTQYF. Here the CDR3 DNA reads TGTGCCAGTAGCTTGCAGGAGGGGGGCCGAGTCACAGATACGCAGTATTTT.

This clonotype was recorded many times. V usage is TRBV12-3 or TRBV12-4 and J usage is TRBJ2-4, with 10 bases that match TRBD1. Germline trimming cut 6 bases from V and 9 bases from J; bases unmatched to any gene: 14. The CDR3 totals 16 residues. CDR3 nucleotides: TGTGCCAGCAGCGAAGGACAGGGGGGAGGTCTAGGCATTCAGTACTTC. Translated: CASSEGQGGGLGIQYF.

This clonotype occurred many times. The rearrangement uses TRBV10-3 and TRBJ2-6, with no clear D. Germline V gene lookup returns CDR1 ENHRY and CDR2 SYGVKD. The V and J ends lost 0 bases and 0 bases respectively, with 6 bases between them. The CDR3 consists of 16 residues. CDR3 nucleotide sequence: TGTGCCATCAGTGAGTCCGGCACCTCTGGGGCCAACGTCCTGACTTTC. Its protein is CAISESGTSGANVLTF.

This clonotype has at least ten counts. The gene calls are TRBV7-8 and TRBJ2-7; maybe TRBD1 (6 bases). V was trimmed by 5 bases and J by 2 bases, leaving 22 bases between them. Germline loops: CDR1 SGHVS, CDR2 FQNEAQ. This CDR3 is 17 amino acids long. The DNA of the CDR3 is TGTGCCAGCAGCCAACGTGTGAGGACAGTAAGAGCCTACGAGCAGTACTTC. The encoded protein is CASSQRVRTVRAYEQYF.

This clonotype was recorded at least ten times. The chain couples TRBV29-1 to TRBJ2-3; D call uncertain. The CDR3 is 12 amino acids. Per the germline V gene, CDR1 is SQVTM and CDR2 is ANQGSEA. Trimming left V 8 bases short and J 6 bases short, with 15 bases between. The CDR3 reads CSINRDGDTQYF. Here the CDR3 DNA reads TGCAGCATAAACCGAGACGGGGATACGCAGTATTTT.

Ten or more counts support this clonotype. The chain carries TRBV7-2 and TRBJ2-5, with D hard to call. The V gene lost 2 bases and the J gene lost 5 bases, with 6 bases spanning the gap. The CDR3 length is 12 residues. Germline lookup yields CDR1 SGHTA and CDR2 FQGNSA. The CDR3 loop is CASSLYGETQYF. CDR3 DNA sequence: TGTGCCAGCAGCTTATACGGGGAGACCCAGTACTTC.

Remarks on this clonotype: This sequence may be a read error, since a much larger clone differs from it by one base. The chain joins TRBV11-2 to TRBJ2-4; no clear D gene. This CDR3 is 17 amino acids long. Trimming took 0 bases from V and 7 from J, leaving 19 bases between them. Germline-derived CDR1 and CDR2 are SGHAT and FQNNGV. For the CDR3, the DNA is TGTGCCAGCAGCTTAGAAGGGCAGGTTTTGGTTAAGAACATTCAGTACTTC. Amino acid sequence: CASSLEGQVLVKNIQYF.

There are many counts of this clonotype. The chain employs TRBV7-2 and TRBJ1-6; D gene ambiguous. Deletions cut 6 bases from V and 11 bases from J, with 11 bases between. This CDR3 has 12 residues. Germline V gives CDR1 SGHTA, CDR2 FQGNSA. CDR3 region: CASSLPQAPLHF. The CDR3 bases are TGTGCCAGCAGTTTACCCCAGGCACCCCTCCACTTT.